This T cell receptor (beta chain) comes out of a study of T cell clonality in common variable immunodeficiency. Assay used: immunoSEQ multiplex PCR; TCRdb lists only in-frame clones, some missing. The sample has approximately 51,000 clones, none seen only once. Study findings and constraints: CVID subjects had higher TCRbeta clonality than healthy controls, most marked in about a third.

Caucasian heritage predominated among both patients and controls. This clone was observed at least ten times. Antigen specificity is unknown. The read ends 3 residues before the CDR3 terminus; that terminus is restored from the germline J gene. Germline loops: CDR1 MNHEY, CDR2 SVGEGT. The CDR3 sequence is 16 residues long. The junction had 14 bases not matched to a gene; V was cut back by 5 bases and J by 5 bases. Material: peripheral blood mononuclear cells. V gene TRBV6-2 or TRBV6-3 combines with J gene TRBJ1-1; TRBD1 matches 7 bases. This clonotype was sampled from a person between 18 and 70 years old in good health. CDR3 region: CASSLALSGQRTEAFF. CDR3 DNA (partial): TGTGCCAGCAGTCTGGCCCTGTCGGGACAGAGAACTGAA.